The clone carrying this T cell receptor beta chain has a handful of counts. The antigen is undetermined. CDR1 MNHEY and CDR2 SMNVEV come from the germline V gene (reference sequence). The CDR3 length is 15 residues. Between the trimmed V and J ends, which lost 6 bases and 0 bases, there was a span of 9 bases. This record comes from a study of CD8+ T cells in alopecia areata. The study, taken as a whole, reports: Mice gave a clearer picture of TCR sharing than patients did, possibly for HLA-related reasons. Lesional scalp displayed greater clonality than normal scalp, most notably in alopecia totalis/universalis.

Extraction and reverse transcription of RNA yielded cDNA as the sequencing template. Here immunoSEQ multiplex PCR was the method, and the copy in TCRdb shows in-frame clones only, minus some. The table shows 90,000 to 130,000 clones, with roughly 59% occurring only once. The sequencing input was CD8+ T cells sorted from blood. The receptor was derived from a human donor in good health. The V and J genes are TRBV27 and TRBJ2-6, with D possibly matching TRBD2 (5 bases). The CDR3 DNA is TGTGCCAGCAGCTTTGGAGGCTCTGGGGCCAACGTCCTGACTTTC. The encoded protein is CASSFGGSGANVLTF.